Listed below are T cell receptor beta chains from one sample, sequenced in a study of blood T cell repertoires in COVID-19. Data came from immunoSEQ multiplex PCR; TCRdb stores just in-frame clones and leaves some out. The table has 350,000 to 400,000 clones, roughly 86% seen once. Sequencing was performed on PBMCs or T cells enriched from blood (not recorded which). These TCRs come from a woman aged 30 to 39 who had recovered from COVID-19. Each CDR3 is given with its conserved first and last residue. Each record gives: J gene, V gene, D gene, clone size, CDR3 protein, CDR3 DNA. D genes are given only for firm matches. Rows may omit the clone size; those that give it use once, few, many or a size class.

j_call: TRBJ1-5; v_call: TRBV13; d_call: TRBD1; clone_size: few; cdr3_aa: CASSLGGTGGNQPQHF; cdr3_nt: TGTGCCAGCAGCTTAGGGGGGACAGGGGGCAATCAGCCCCAGCATTTT
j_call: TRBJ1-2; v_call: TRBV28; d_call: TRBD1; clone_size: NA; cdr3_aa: CASSARDRNYGYTF; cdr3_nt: TGTGCCAGCAGTGCCCGGGACAGAAACTATGGCTACACCTTC
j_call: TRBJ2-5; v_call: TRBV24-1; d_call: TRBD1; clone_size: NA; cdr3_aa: CATSPGTGDRETQYF; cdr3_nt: TGTGCCACCAGCCCCGGGACAGGGGATCGAGAGACCCAGTACTTC
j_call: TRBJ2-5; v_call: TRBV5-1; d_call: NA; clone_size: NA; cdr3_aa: CASSLEGRARETQYF; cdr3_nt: TGCGCCAGCAGCTTGGAGGGCAGGGCTCGGGAGACCCAGTACTTC
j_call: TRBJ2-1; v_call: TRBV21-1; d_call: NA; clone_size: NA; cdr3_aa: CASTSVSGGLLSDEQFF; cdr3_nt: TGTGCCAGCACCTCGGTTAGCGGGGGCCTACTTAGTGATGAGCAGTTCTTC
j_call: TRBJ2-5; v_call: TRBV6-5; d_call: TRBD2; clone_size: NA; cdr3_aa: CASSYTTSGGAETQYF; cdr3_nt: TGTGCCAGCAGTTACACGACTAGCGGGGGGGCGGAGACCCAGTACTTC
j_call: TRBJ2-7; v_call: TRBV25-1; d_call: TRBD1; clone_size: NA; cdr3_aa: CASSEIGKDRAQYEQYF; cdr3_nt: TGTGCCAGCAGTGAGATTGGGAAGGACAGGGCCCAGTACGAGCAGTACTTC
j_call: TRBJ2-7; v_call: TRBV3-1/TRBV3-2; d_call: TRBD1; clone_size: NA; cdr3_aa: CASSQLSGQYYYEQYF; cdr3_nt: TGTGCCAGCAGCCAACTATCGGGACAGTACTACTACGAGCAGTACTTC
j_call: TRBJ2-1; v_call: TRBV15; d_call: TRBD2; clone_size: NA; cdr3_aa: CATSTVLAGGKFGQQEQFF; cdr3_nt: TGTGCCACCAGCACCGTACTAGCGGGAGGGAAATTCGGGCAGCAGGAGCAGTTCTTC
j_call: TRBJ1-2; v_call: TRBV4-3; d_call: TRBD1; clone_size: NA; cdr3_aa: CASSQVVGTGGGYTF; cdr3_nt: TGCGCCAGCAGCCAAGTTGTAGGGACAGGGGGCGGCTACACCTTC
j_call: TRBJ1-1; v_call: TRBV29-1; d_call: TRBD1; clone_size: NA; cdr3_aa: CSVATGGSEAFF; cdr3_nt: TGCAGCGTTGCGACAGGGGGCTCAGAAGCTTTCTTT
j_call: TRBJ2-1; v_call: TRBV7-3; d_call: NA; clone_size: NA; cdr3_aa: CASSQDLSSYNEQFF; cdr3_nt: TGTGCCAGCAGCCAGGACTTAAGCTCCTACAATGAGCAGTTCTTC
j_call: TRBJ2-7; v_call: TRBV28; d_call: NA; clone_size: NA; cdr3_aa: CASRSTRSYEQYF; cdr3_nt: TGTGCCAGCAGATCGACAAGATCCTACGAGCAGTACTTC
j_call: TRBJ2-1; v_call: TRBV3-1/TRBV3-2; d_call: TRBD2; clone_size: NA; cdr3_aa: CASSQELGTSGSYYNEQFF; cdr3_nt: TGTGCCAGCAGCCAAGAATTAGGGACTAGCGGATCCTACTACAATGAGCAGTTCTTC
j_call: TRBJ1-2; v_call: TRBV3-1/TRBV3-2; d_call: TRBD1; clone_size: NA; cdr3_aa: CASSSGDSYGYTF; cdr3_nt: TGTGCCAGCAGCTCAGGGGACAGCTATGGCTACACCTTC
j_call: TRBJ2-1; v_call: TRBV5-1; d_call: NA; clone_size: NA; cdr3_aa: CASSLQRRWNEQFF; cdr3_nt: TGCGCCAGCAGCTTACAGCGGAGGTGGAATGAGCAGTTCTTC
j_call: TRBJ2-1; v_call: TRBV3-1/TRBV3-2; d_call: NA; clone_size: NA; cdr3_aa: CASSQDLSGLTAEQFF; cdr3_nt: TGTGCCAGCAGCCAAGATCTCAGCGGGTTGACCGCTGAGCAGTTCTTC
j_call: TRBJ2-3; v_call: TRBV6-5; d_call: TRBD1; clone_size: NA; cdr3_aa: CASSQGTGHTDTQYF; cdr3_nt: TGTGCCAGCAGCCAGGGGACAGGGCACACAGATACGCAGTATTTT
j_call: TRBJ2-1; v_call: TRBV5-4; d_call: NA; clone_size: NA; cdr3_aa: CASSLGRSGGEDEQFF; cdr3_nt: TGTGCCAGCAGCTTGGGGCGTTCCGGAGGGGAAGATGAGCAGTTCTTC
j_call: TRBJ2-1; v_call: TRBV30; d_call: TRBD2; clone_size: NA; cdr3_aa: CACGRESYNEQFF; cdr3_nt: TGTGCCTGCGGGCGGGAGTCCTACAATGAGCAGTTCTTC
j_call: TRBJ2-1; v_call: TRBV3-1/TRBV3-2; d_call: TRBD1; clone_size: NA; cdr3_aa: CASSQHRGSSYNEQFF; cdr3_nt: TGTGCCAGCAGCCAACACAGGGGCAGCTCCTACAATGAGCAGTTCTTC
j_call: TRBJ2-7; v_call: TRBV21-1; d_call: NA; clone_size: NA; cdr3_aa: CASKQGGRISYEQYF; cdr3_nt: TGTGCCAGCAAACAGGGGGGACGGATCTCCTACGAGCAGTACTTC
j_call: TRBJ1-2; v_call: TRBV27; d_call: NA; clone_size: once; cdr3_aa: CASRRGGRGPLYGYTF; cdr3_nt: TGTGCCAGCCGCCGGGGGGGGAGGGGCCCCCTCTATGGCTACACCTTC
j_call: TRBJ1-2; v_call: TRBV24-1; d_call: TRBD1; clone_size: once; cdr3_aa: CATSDDRGGYTF; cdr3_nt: TGTGCCACCAGTGATGACAGGGGTGGCTACACCTTC
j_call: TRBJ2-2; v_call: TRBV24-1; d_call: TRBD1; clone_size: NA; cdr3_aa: CATSRTRDRGRNTGELFF; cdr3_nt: TGTGCCACCAGTCGGACCCGGGACAGGGGGCGAAACACCGGGGAGCTGTTTTTT
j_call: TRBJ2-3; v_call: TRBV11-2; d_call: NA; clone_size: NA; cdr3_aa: CASSATGTSTDTQYF; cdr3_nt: TGTGCCAGCAGCGCTACCGGGACTAGCACAGATACGCAGTATTTT
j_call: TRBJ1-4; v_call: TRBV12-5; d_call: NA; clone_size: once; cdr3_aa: CASGQGWPNEKLFF; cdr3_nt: TGTGCTAGTGGCCAGGGATGGCCTAATGAAAAACTGTTTTTT
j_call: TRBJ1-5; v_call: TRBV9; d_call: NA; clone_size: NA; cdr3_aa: CASSGTGGNQPQHF; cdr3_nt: TGTGCCAGCAGCGGGACGGGGGGCAATCAGCCCCAGCATTTT
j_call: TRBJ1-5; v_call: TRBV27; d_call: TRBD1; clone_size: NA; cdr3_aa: CASSLTFGQGLQPQHF; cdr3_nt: TGTGCCAGCAGTTTAACCTTCGGACAGGGTCTTCAGCCCCAGCATTTT
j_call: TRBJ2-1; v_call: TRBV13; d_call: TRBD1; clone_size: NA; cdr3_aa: CASSRPGQGYNEQFF; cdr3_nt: TGTGCCAGCAGCCGCCCGGGACAGGGCTACAATGAGCAGTTCTTC
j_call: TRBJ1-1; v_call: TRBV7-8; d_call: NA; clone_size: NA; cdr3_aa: CASSLVRRATTEAFF; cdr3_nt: TGTGCCAGCAGCTTAGTTCGGAGAGCTACCACTGAAGCTTTCTTT
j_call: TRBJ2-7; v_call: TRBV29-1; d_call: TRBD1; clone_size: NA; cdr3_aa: CSVRGGSLHEQYF; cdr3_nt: TGCAGCGTTAGAGGGGGCTCCCTCCACGAGCAGTACTTC
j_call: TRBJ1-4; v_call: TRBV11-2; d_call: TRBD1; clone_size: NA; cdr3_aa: CASSRRTGSEKLFF; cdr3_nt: TGTGCCAGCAGCCGTAGGACAGGGAGTGAAAAACTGTTTTTT
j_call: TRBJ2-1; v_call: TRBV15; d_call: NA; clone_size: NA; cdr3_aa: CATSRVVYNEQFF; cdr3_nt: TGTGCCACCAGCAGAGTCGTTTACAATGAGCAGTTCTTC
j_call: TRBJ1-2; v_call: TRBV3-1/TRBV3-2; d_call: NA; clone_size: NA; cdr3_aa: CASSLRAASYGYTF; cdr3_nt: TGTGCCAGCAGCCTACGAGCGGCAAGCTATGGCTACACCTTC
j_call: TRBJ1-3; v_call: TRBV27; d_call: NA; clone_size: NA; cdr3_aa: CASSLSGRVGNTIYF; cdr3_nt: TGTGCCAGCAGTTTATCTGGCAGGGTCGGAAACACCATATATTTT
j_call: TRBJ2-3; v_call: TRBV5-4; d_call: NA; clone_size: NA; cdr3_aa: CASSLGAYSTDTQYF; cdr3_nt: TGTGCCAGCAGCTTGGGCGCTTACAGCACAGATACGCAGTATTTT
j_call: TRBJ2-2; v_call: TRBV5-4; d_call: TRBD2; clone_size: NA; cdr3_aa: CASSGLAGGPGELFF; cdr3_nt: TGTGCCAGCAGCGGGCTAGCGGGAGGACCCGGGGAGCTGTTTTTT
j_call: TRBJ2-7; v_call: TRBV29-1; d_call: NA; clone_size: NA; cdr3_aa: CSASWGHEQYF; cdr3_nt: TGCAGCGCCTCATGGGGCCACGAGCAGTACTTC
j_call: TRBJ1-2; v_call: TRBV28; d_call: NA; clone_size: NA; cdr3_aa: CASSLSIYGYTF; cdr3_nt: TGTGCCAGCAGTTTATCCATCTATGGCTACACCTTC
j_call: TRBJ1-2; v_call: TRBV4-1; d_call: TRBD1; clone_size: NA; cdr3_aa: CASSHSLTGVNYGYTF; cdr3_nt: TGCGCCAGCAGCCATTCCCTGACAGGGGTAAACTATGGCTACACCTTC
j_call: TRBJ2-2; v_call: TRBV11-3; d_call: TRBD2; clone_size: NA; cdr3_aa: CASRAGEGLTGELFF; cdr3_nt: TGTGCCAGCAGAGCCGGGGAGGGCCTCACCGGGGAGCTGTTTTTT
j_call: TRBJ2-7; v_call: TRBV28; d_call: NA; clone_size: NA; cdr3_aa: CASRHHYEQYF; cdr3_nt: TGTGCCAGCAGACACCACTACGAGCAGTACTTC
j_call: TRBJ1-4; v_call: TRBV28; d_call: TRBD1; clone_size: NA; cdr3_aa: CASMSKGAGEKLFF; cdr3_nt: TGTGCCAGCATGTCCAAGGGGGCGGGTGAAAAACTGTTTTTT
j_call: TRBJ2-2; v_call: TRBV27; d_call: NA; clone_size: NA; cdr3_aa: CASSFGQSYSNTGELFF; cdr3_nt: TGTGCCAGCAGTTTCGGTCAGTCGTACAGTAACACCGGGGAGCTGTTTTTT
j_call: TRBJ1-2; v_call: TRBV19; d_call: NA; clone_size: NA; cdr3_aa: CASSFQGSGLGYTF; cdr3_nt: TGTGCCAGTAGTTTCCAGGGTAGCGGTTTGGGCTACACCTTC
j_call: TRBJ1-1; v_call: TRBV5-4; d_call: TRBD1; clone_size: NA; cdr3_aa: CASSLETGGTEAFF; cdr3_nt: TGTGCCAGCAGCTTGGAGACAGGGGGGACTGAAGCTTTCTTT
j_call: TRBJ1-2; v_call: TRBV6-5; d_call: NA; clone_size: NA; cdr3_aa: CASSYSTGSPSGYTF; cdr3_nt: TGTGCCAGCAGTTACTCGACGGGTTCACCTAGTGGCTACACCTTC